The 6 T cell receptor beta chains below were found in one sample sequenced in a study of T cell changes during pregnancy in multiple sclerosis (dated by TCRdb to 2018 to 2020). The library was made by the immunoSEQ multiplex PCR assay. The immuneACCESS repertoire file appears here via TCRdb, limited to in-frame rearrangements. These files lack a portion of the clones; in checked studies, under half of the deficit traces to unresolved V genes, and the cause of the others is not known. The sample table contains roughly 50,000 clones; only one count was recorded for around nine tenths of them. Around 0.37% of the sample is in the top ten clones. Material: CD4+ T cells from peripheral blood mononuclear cells, obtained after pregnancy. These receptors originate from a female donor with multiple sclerosis, enrolled in a pregnancy study.

The rearrangement joins TRBV6-4 to TRBJ1-1; a possible D gene is TRBD1 (5 bases). Per germline, CDR1 MRHNA and CDR2 SNTAGT. The CDR3 spans 13 residues. Between the trimmed V and J ends, which lost 4 bases and 1 base, there was a span of 7 bases. This CDR3 reads CASSVGENTEAFF. The CDR3 region has the DNA TGTGCCAGCAGTGTAGGGGAGAACACTGAAGCTTTCTTT.

V is TRBV5-1 and J is TRBJ1-5; D gene ambiguous. V was trimmed by 10 bases and J by 3 bases, leaving 11 bases between them. The CDR3 extends over 12 amino acids. Per germline, CDR1 SGHRS and CDR2 YFSETQ. The CDR3 region has the DNA TGCGCCTCGACTGGTGACAATCAGCCCCAGCATTTT. It specifies CASTGDNQPQHF.

The rearrangement links TRBV6-5 to TRBJ2-7, with TRBD1 identical over 8 bases. V shed 6 bases and J 6 bases; nucleotides not matched to a gene: 13. This CDR3 has 15 residues. Germline V gives CDR1 MNHEY, CDR2 SVGAGI. CDR3 nucleotides: TGTGCCAGCAGCAAAGGAGGTGCAGGGGGCCGCGAGCAGTACTTC. Its translation: CASSKGGAGGREQYF.

The chain couples TRBV6-6 to TRBJ1-2; TRBD1 matches 9 bases. The CDR3 consists of 15 residues. Per the germline V gene, CDR1 is MNHNY and CDR2 is SVGAGI (reference sequence). V shed 6 bases and J 5 bases; nucleotides not matched to a gene: 10. CDR3 DNA sequence: TGTGCCAGCAGCCCCTACCGGGACAGGGCTTATGGCTACACCTTC. Protein sequence: CASSPYRDRAYGYTF.

The gene calls are TRBV4-3 and TRBJ2-2; tentative D call: TRBD1 (6 bases). CDR1 and CDR2 from the germline V gene are LGHNA and YSLEER. Trimming shortened V by 5 bases and J by 0 bases, and 16 bases separated the two germline ends. The CDR3 totals 17 residues. The CDR3 loop is CASSAVGQGSNTGELFF. The CDR3, as DNA: TGCGCCAGCAGCGCGGTCGGTCAGGGGTCGAACACCGGGGAGCTGTTTTTT.

J is TRBJ2-1 and V is TRBV11-2, with D perhaps matching TRBD1 (5 bases). The CDR3 sequence is 13 residues long. The V gene's germline CDR1 is SGHAT and CDR2 FQNNGV. Trimming left V 3 bases short and J 2 bases short, with 5 bases between. CDR3 DNA: TGTGCCAGCAGCTTGACAGCCTACAATGAGCAGTTCTTC. Translation: CASSLTAYNEQFF.